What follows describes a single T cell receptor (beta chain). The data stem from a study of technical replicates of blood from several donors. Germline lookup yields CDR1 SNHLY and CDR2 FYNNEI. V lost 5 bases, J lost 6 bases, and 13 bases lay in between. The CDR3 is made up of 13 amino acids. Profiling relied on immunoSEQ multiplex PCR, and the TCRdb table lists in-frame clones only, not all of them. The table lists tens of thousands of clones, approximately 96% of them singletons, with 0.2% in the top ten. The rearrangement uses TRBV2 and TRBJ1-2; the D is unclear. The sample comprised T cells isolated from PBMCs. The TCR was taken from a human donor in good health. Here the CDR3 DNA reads TGTGCCAGCAGTCCCCTCACAGAGAATGGCTACACCTTC. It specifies CASSPLTENGYTF.